The 28 T cell receptor beta chains reported below all come from one sample, sequenced in a study of blood T cells in healthy people across ages (dated by TCRdb to about 2015). Library generation was performed with 5' RACE. These reads were obtained on an Illumina HiSeq 2500. The second PCR ran for roughly 7 to 12 cycles and used a J-beta primer mix along with a sample-barcoded 5' primer. The raw public data were reprocessed by TCRdb itself: fastp quality trimming at Q25, MiXCR clonotype calling, in-frame beta chains only. Under each unique CDR3 protein, matching rows form one entry showing the most common genes and DNA. This sample has around 800,000 distinct CDR3 sequences in its table, and roughly 24% of those were observed once. 2.5% to 3.5% of the sample rests with the top ten. These data also featured in a second study, about T cells of mothers and their children.

Material: blood. These receptors were taken from a boy younger than 18 in good health.

V is TRBV7-3 and J is TRBJ2-5; 13 positions agree with TRBD2. Gene TRBJ2-1 matches the end of the DNA better, so the J call may be wrong. In germline, CDR1 is SGHTA, CDR2 FQGTGA. The CDR3 runs 17 residues. The CDR3 nucleotides read TGTGCCAGCAGCCCCCGGGTACTAGCGGGGGGGCCCCATGAGCAGTTCTTC. It encodes CASSPRVLAGGPHEQFF.

This clonotype was recorded a few times. CDR3 loop: CASTPAITGSYEQYF. CDR3 bases: TGTGCCAGTACCCCGGCAATCACTGGGTCCTACGAGCAGTACTTC. The chain employs TRBV19 and TRBJ2-5; no clear D. The J call may be faulty, since TRBJ2-7 better matches the DNA end. The CDR3 loop spans 15 amino acids. Germline assignment: CDR1 LNHDA and CDR2 SQIVND (reference sequence).

The chain has TRBV7-8 and TRBJ2-2, with 7 nucleotides matching TRBD2. Unmatched junction bases numbered 7, after V lost 1 base and J lost 5 bases. This CDR3 is built from 16 residues. Germline values: CDR1 SGHVS, CDR2 FQNEAQ. CDR3 in DNA: TGTGCCAGCAGCTTAGAGGCTAGCGGAGGAACCGGGGAGCTGTTTTTT. It is translated as CASSLEASGGTGELFF.

The genes are TRBV15 and TRBJ2-3, with 8 bases identical to TRBD2. The V gene's germline CDR1 is LNHNV and CDR2 YYDKDF (reference sequence). This CDR3 comprises 17 residues. V dropped 1 base and J dropped 1; count of bases not matched to a gene: 7. This CDR3 is CATSRGSRRGGTDTQYF. Here the CDR3 DNA reads TGTGCCACCAGCAGAGGATCCAGGCGGGGGGGCACAGATACGCAGTATTTT.

This clonotype turned up a few times. The rearrangement joins TRBV5-1 to TRBJ2-4; tentatively, D is TRBD1 (6 bases). CDR1 is SGHRS and CDR2 is YFSETQ in the germline V gene. CDR3 length: 16 residues. V shed 2 bases and J shed 4 bases, with 16 bases lying between them. CDR3 in DNA: TGCGCCAGCAGCTTATTCCGACAGGAAGGAAAAAACATTCAGTACTTC. This translates into CASSLFRQEGKNIQYF. The variable domain in full, completed from reference TRBV5-1 and TRBJ2-4, reads KAGVTQTPRYLIKTRGQQVTLSCSPISGHRSVSWYQQTPGQGLQFLFEYFSETQRNKGNFPGRFSGRQFSNSRSEMNVSTLELGDSALYLCASSLFRQEGKNIQYFGAGTRLSVL.

This clonotype has more than one count but fewer than ten. This chain joins TRBV20-1 and TRBJ2-7, with 10 bases identical to TRBD1. Germline V gives CDR1 DFQATT, CDR2 SNEGSKA (reference sequence). This CDR3 has 15 residues. J lost 2 bases, V lost 6 bases, and 10 bases had no gene match. In DNA form, the CDR3 reads TGCAGTGCAACGACTAGGACAGGGGGAACCTACGAGCAGTACTTC. It is translated as CSATTRTGGTYEQYF.

This clonotype appeared a few times. The rearrangement uses TRBV29-1 and TRBJ2-2, with TRBD2 matching 13 bases. The CDR3 covers 18 residues. Per germline, CDR1 SQVTM and CDR2 ANQGSEA. Trimming took 2 bases from V and 0 from J; bases not matched to a gene: 6. This chain's CDR3 is CSVELLAGGFANTGELFF. The CDR3 DNA is TGCAGCGTTGAACTACTAGCGGGGGGGTTCGCGAACACCGGGGAGCTGTTTTTT.

In its sample, this clonotype was seen a few times. V and J are TRBV6-5 and TRBJ2-1; the match to TRBD2 covers 15 bases. V trimming: 0 bases; J trimming: 3 bases; junction bases outside the gene matches: 3. The length of the CDR3 is 18 residues. CDR1 and CDR2 (germline): MNHEY, SVGAGI. The CDR3 bases are TGTGCCAGCAGTTACTCGTCGGGACTAGCGGGGGGCTACAATGAGCAGTTCTTC. Its protein product is CASSYSSGLAGGYNEQFF.

CDR3 in DNA: TGCAGCGTTGGGTGGGGGAGCCACGAGCAGTACTTC. The encoded protein is CSVGWGSHEQYF. The V and J genes are TRBV29-1 and TRBJ2-7; D is possibly TRBD1 or TRBD2 (5 bases each). The V gene lost 4 bases and the J gene lost 5 bases, with 12 bases spanning the gap. Germline-derived CDR1 and CDR2 are SQVTM and ANQGSEA. This CDR3 is built from 12 residues.

DNA of the CDR3: TGCAGCGTTGAAGATCTTTTTGGAGGGGCCTACGAGCAGTACTTC. Protein: CSVEDLFGGAYEQYF. The rearrangement joins TRBV29-1 to TRBJ2-5; possible D gene TRBD2, 6 bases. The J call could be wrong; TRBJ2-7 is a better fit for the DNA end. Germline loops: CDR1 SQVTM, CDR2 ANQGSEA. The CDR3 is 15 residues long.

The chain couples TRBV5-1 to TRBJ2-1; D ambiguous. Germline lookup yields CDR1 SGHRS and CDR2 YFSETQ. The germline V and J ends were trimmed by 0 bases and 2 bases, with 9 bases remaining between them. The length of the CDR3 is 15 residues. This CDR3 is CASSLDADPYNEQFF. The CDR3 DNA follows: TGCGCCAGCAGCTTGGATGCGGACCCCTACAATGAGCAGTTCTTC.

V gene TRBV20-1 combines with J gene TRBJ1-1; no clear D. The CDR3 contains 15 residues. CDR1 and CDR2 (germline): DFQATT, SNEGSKA (reference sequence). The V and J ends lost 0 bases and 0 bases respectively, with 11 bases between them. The CDR3 nucleotides read TGCAGTGCTAGAGAAGGAGGGTGGCTGAACACTGAAGCTTTCTTT. This encodes CSAREGGWLNTEAFF.

The chain links TRBV6-6 to TRBJ2-3; possibly TRBD2 for D (6 bases). The V gene lost 0 bases and the J gene lost 0 bases, with 13 bases spanning the gap. Germline values: CDR1 MNHNY, CDR2 SVGAGI (reference sequence). This CDR3 is built from 17 residues. The CDR3 is CASSYSIAATSTDTQYF. CDR3 bases: TGTGCCAGCAGTTACTCCATAGCGGCGACTAGCACAGATACGCAGTATTTT.

This chain links TRBV29-1 with TRBJ2-5; D is possibly TRBD2 (6 bases). Near its end, the DNA agrees better with TRBJ2-7, so the J call may be wrong. CDR1 and CDR2 (germline): SQVTM, ANQGSEA. CDR3 size: 14 residues. CDR3 DNA sequence: TGCAGCGTTGAACCCCCCTCGGGAGCCTACGAGCAGTACTTC. Its translation: CSVEPPSGAYEQYF.

Notes on this clonotype: An end of the junction does not agree with germline; a read error may underlie this. The chain uses TRBV5-1 and TRBJ2-1, with 13 nucleotides matching TRBD2. Germline values: CDR1 SGHRS, CDR2 YFSETQ. This CDR3 is built from 18 residues. The CDR3 protein is CASSLELAGGGSYNGQFF. The CDR3 DNA reads as TGCGCCAGCAGCTTGGAACTAGCGGGGGGGGGATCCTACAATGGGCAGTTCTTC. Filled out from reference TRBV5-1 and TRBJ2-1, the complete variable domain reads KAGVTQTPRYLIKTRGQQVTLSCSPISGHRSVSWYQQTPGQGLQFLFEYFSETQRNKGNFPGRFSGRQFSNSRSEMNVSTLELGDSALYLCASSLELAGGGSYNGQFFGPGTRLTVL.

CDR3 loop: CASSSPAGGFTGELFF. CDR3 coding DNA: TGTGCCAGCAGTTCCCCAGCGGGGGGGTTCACCGGGGAGCTGTTTTTT. This sequence joins TRBV12-3 or TRBV12-4 and TRBJ2-2, with 10 bases that match TRBD2. The V and J ends lost 4 bases and 4 bases, in that order; junction bases with no gene match: 6. This CDR3 spans 16 amino acids.

This clonotype was recorded a few times. The CDR3: CASSFGVGAGELFF. DNA for the CDR3: TGTGCCAGCAGCTTTGGGGTAGGGGCCGGGGAGCTGTTTTTT. The chain carries TRBV7-6 and TRBJ2-2, with D tentatively TRBD1 (5 bases). V was clipped by 3 bases and J by 6 bases, with 11 bases between them. This CDR3 has 14 amino acids. Per germline, CDR1 SGHVS and CDR2 FNYEAQ.

The gene calls are TRBV20-1 and TRBJ2-3; TRBD2 matches 11 bases. Germline CDR1 and CDR2: DFQATT and SNEGSKA (reference sequence). V trimming: 5 bases; J trimming: 3 bases; junction bases outside the gene matches: 10. The CDR3 totals 16 residues. The CDR3 nucleotides read TGCAGTGCTTACTACGCGGGACTAGCGGAGACAGATACGCAGTATTTT. Amino acid sequence: CSAYYAGLAETDTQYF.

This clonotype was recorded a few times. This chain uses TRBV10-3 with TRBJ1-1, with a tentative D call TRBD1 (5 bases). This CDR3 is built from 15 residues. Germline-derived CDR1 and CDR2 are ENHRY and SYGVKD. V was cut by 11 bases and J by 6 bases, with 25 bases left in between. CDR3 sequence reads: CAVGQPGIYTAEAFF. DNA of the CDR3: TGTGCCGTTGGACAACCCGGGATATATACGGCTGAAGCTTTCTTT.

This clonotype has at least ten counts. The chain couples TRBV7-9 to TRBJ2-5, with D possibly being TRBD1 (6 bases). The V and J ends lost 5 bases and 1 base respectively, with 14 bases between them. The CDR3 contains 15 residues. Germline CDR1 reads SEHNR; CDR2 reads FQNEAQ (reference sequence). The CDR3 loop is CASSPGQGLQETQYF. The CDR3 bases are TGTGCCAGCAGCCCCGGGCAGGGGCTCCAAGAGACCCAGTACTTC.

This clonotype was counted a few times. The V call is TRBV11-3, the J call TRBJ2-5; 7 bases line up with TRBD1. Matching the DNA end better, TRBJ2-7 makes the J call doubtful. In germline, CDR1 is SGHNT, CDR2 YENEEA. CDR3 length: 17 amino acids. CDR3 sequence (DNA): TGTGCCAGCAGCTTAGGGGCAGGGGGTTATCTATCCTACGAGCAGTACTTC. Amino acid sequence: CASSLGAGGYLSYEQYF.

This clonotype showed up just a few times. This chain uses TRBV5-1 with TRBJ1-1; D is ambiguous. Trimming shortened V by 0 bases and J by 3 bases, and 9 bases separated the two germline ends. Germline V gene lookup returns CDR1 SGHRS and CDR2 YFSETQ. The CDR3 runs 14 residues. Here the CDR3 reads CASSLASGDTEAFF. The CDR3 DNA sequence: TGCGCCAGCAGCTTGGCATCCGGGGACACTGAAGCTTTCTTT.

This clonotype appeared a few times. This chain links TRBV9 with TRBJ2-5; possible D gene TRBD2, 5 bases. The CDR3 consists of 14 residues. Germline values: CDR1 SGDLS, CDR2 YYNGEE. V was trimmed by 0 bases and J by 5 bases, leaving 11 bases between them. CDR3 sequence reads: CASSVAGSTETQYF. The CDR3, as DNA: TGTGCCAGCAGCGTAGCGGGGTCTACGGAGACCCAGTACTTC.

This chain links TRBV14 with TRBJ2-1, with D tentatively TRBD2 (6 bases). The CDR3 has 13 residues. The germline V gene encodes CDR1 SGHDN and CDR2 FVKESK. V gave up 4 bases and J gave up 5 bases, with 9 bases separating them. CDR3 sequence reads: CASSPPSDNEQFF. The CDR3 DNA sequence: TGTGCCAGCAGCCCACCTAGCGACAATGAGCAGTTCTTC.

This chain uses TRBV6-1 with TRBJ2-5; tentatively, D is TRBD2 (6 bases). The end of the DNA aligns better with TRBJ2-7, so the J call may be wrong. CDR3 size: 14 residues. Germline V gene lookup returns CDR1 MNHNS and CDR2 SASEGT. For the CDR3, the DNA is TGTGCCAGCAGTGGAGCGGGCGTGAACTACGAGCAGTACTTC. Translating it yields CASSGAGVNYEQYF.

This chain links TRBV12-3 or TRBV12-4 with TRBJ1-1, with D unresolved. Trimming took off 3 bases at V and 0 bases at J, with 8 bases between the two ends. The CDR3 loop spans 14 amino acids. The DNA for the CDR3 is TGTGCCAGCAGTTTTCGACAACTGAACACTGAAGCTTTCTTT. Translated, it gives CASSFRQLNTEAFF.

This clonotype was picked up many times. This rearrangement joins TRBV28 to TRBJ2-3; tentatively, D is TRBD1 (6 bases). The CDR3 consists of 14 residues. The V end lost 2 bases, the J end lost 2 bases, and 8 bases lay between the germline ends. The germline V gene has CDR1 MDHEN and CDR2 SYDVKM. CDR3 region: CASSLDRNTDTQYF. The CDR3 DNA sequence: TGTGCCAGCAGTTTAGACAGGAACACAGATACGCAGTATTTT.

The V gene is TRBV28, the J gene TRBJ2-7; possibly TRBD2 for D (6 bases). The CDR3 has 14 residues. Germline CDR1 reads MDHEN; CDR2 reads SYDVKM. Trimming took off 5 bases at V and 1 base at J, with 12 bases between the two ends. This CDR3 reads CASSHPGRSYEQYF. The CDR3 bases are TGTGCCAGCAGTCATCCCGGGAGATCCTACGAGCAGTACTTC.